This entry lists 5 T cell receptor beta chains sequenced from one sample in a study of tumor-infiltrating lymphocytes in primary liver carcinoma. A constant-region primer served to make TCR beta cDNA from roughly 500 ng total RNA. TCR beta libraries came from three nested multiplex PCR rounds using slightly modified ARM-PCR. With TRBV1-TRBV30 forward primers and a C-beta reverse primer, the first two PCR rounds were run for roughly 10 cycles each. From the multiplex PCR reads, TCRdb called clonotypes with MiXCR, one entry per CDR3 protein. The sample records fewer than 200,000 distinct CDR3 sequences, roughly 80% being singletons. Scientists recovered RNA and DNA together from about 21-30 mg of unsorted bulk tissue. The sample taken for sequencing was tumor tissue from primary liver carcinoma. The receptor source for this set is a man aged 40-49 years with primary liver carcinoma and hepatitis B virus infection.

The CDR3 loop reads CASSYRTSGEKQFF. The CDR3 DNA is TGTGCCAGCAGTTATCGGACTAGCGGGGAGAAGCAGTTCTTC. This chain links TRBV6-2 or TRBV6-3 with TRBJ2-1; 12 bases agree with TRBD2. The CDR3 totals 14 residues. Germline assignment: CDR1 MNHEY and CDR2 SVGEGT. Trimming took 3 bases from V and 11 from J; bases not matched to a gene: 5.

The chain recombines TRBV6-6 with TRBJ1-2, with D perhaps TRBD1 (5 bases). This CDR3 comprises 14 residues. The germline CDR1 and CDR2 sequences are MNHNY and SVGAGI (reference sequence). The germline V and J ends were trimmed by 6 bases and 4 bases, with 15 bases remaining between them. The DNA for the CDR3 is TGTGCCAGCAGAAAACAGGACGGCTTCTATGGCTACACCTTC. Amino acid sequence: CASRKQDGFYGYTF.

On this clonotype: The conserved phenylalanine or tryptophan is not found at the CDR3 terminus, so this likely reflects a read error. The J gene is TRBJ2-7, the V gene TRBV12-3 or TRBV12-4; 10 bases are shared with TRBD2. J lost 3 bases, V lost 9 bases, and 11 bases had no gene match. This CDR3 contains 15 residues. For the CDR3, the DNA is TGTGCCAGTCTCGATAGTACTAGCGGGATCTACGAGCAGTACTTA. Translating it yields CASLDSTSGIYEQYL.

A remark on this clonotype: Its ends do not fully match the called genes, so a read error is possible. CDR3 coding DNA: TGTGCAAGCAGCCTTCCCGGGACTAACGGCACCAAAAACAATCAGTACTTC. Translated: CASSLPGTNGTKNNQYF. The V and J genes are TRBV11-1 and TRBJ2-4; TRBD2 agrees at 7 bases. There are 17 residues in the CDR3. CDR1 and CDR2 from the germline V gene are SGHAT and FQDESV (reference sequence). The complete variable domain, with remaining parts taken from reference TRBV11-1 and TRBJ2-4, reads EAEVAQSPRYKITEKSQAVAFWCDPISGHATLYWYRQILGQGPELLVQFQDESVVDDSQLPKDRFSAERLKGVDSTLKIQPAELGDSAMYLCASSLPGTNGTKNNQYFGAGTRLSVL.

There are many counts of this clonotype. The chain couples TRBV6-5 to TRBJ1-4; D is ambiguous. The CDR3 runs to 14 residues. Trimming removed 2 bases at V and 6 bases at J, with 10 bases between. CDR1 and CDR2 (germline): MNHEY, SVGAGI. CDR3 region: CASSYGGVDEKLFF. The CDR3 DNA reads as TGTGCCAGCAGTTACGGAGGTGTTGATGAAAAACTGTTTTTT.